Listed below are T cell receptor beta chains from one sample, sequenced in a study of T cell responses to AZD1222 COVID-19 vaccine. Data came from immunoSEQ multiplex PCR; TCRdb stores just in-frame clones and leaves some out. This table holds around 99,000 clones, about 90% found once. Sequences were derived from peripheral blood, sampled on day 0 of AZD1222 vaccination. These receptors all stem from an adult in good health. CDR3s include the opening cysteine and the closing phenylalanine or tryptophan. The order of the fields is V gene, clone size, D gene, J gene, CDR3 DNA, CDR3 protein. D genes are given only for firm matches. The size of a clone is reported for some rows only, either as once, few or many, or as a class for expanded clones.

>TRBV4-3|.|.|TRBJ2-3
TGCGCCAGCAGCCAAGCCGGGGGCCGCACAGATACGCAGTATTTT
CASSQAGGRTDTQYF
>TRBV27|.|.|TRBJ1-6
TGTGCCAGCAGTTTATCGAGTGGAGGGTCTTATTCACCCCTCCACTTT
CASSLSSGGSYSPLHF
>TRBV7-8|.|.|TRBJ1-5
TGTGCCAGCAGCTTTTCAGGGGTGGGCAGCAATCAGCCCCAGCATTTT
CASSFSGVGSNQPQHF
>TRBV5-8|.|.|TRBJ2-7
TGTGCCAGCACTCCTCATGGCCCACTCTCTAACGAGCAGTACTTC
CASTPHGPLSNEQYF
>TRBV7-2|.|.|TRBJ2-1
TGTGCCAGCAGCTTAGGGGGATTCGATGAGCAGTTCTTC
CASSLGGFDEQFF
>TRBV4-3|once|.|TRBJ2-3
TGCGCCAGCAGCCAAGTAGGAGACCAGGATACGCAGTATTTT
CASSQVGDQDTQYF
>TRBV11-2|once|.|TRBJ1-3
TGTGCCAGCGGATCGGCTGGAAACACCATATATTTT
CASGSAGNTIYF
>TRBV5-6|.|.|TRBJ1-1
TGTGCCAGCAGCTTACAGGATAAAGCTTTCTTT
CASSLQDKAFF
>TRBV5-6|.|TRBD1|TRBJ1-1
TGTGCCAGCAGCTTAACCACAGGGGCTGAAGCTTTCTTT
CASSLTTGAEAFF
>TRBV11-2|.|.|TRBJ2-1
TGTGCCAGCAGCTTCGAAGGGATCGCCTACAATGAGCAGTTCTTC
CASSFEGIAYNEQFF
>TRBV4-3|.|TRBD2|TRBJ2-2
TGCGCCAGCAGCCAATACCTAGCGGGTAACACCGGGGAGCTGTTTTTT
CASSQYLAGNTGELFF
>TRBV7-3|.|.|TRBJ1-1
TGTGCCAGCAGCTTAACAAGGGCCGGCGACACTGAAGCTTTCTTT
CASSLTRAGDTEAFF
>TRBV30|.|.|TRBJ2-1
TGTGCCTGGAGTGTACAGAATGAGCAGTTCTTC
CAWSVQNEQFF
>TRBV7-8|.|.|TRBJ1-6
TGTGCCAGCAGCTTAGGGGCGGCTAATTCACCCCTCCACTTT
CASSLGAANSPLHF
>TRBV3-1/TRBV3-2|.|.|TRBJ1-1
TGTGCCAGCAGCCAAGTTGCCTCTGAAGCTTTCTTT
CASSQVASEAFF
>TRBV7-9|.|.|TRBJ2-2
TGTGCCAGCAGCCCGATAGGGGTTGGCACCGGGGAGCTGTTTTTT
CASSPIGVGTGELFF
>TRBV9|.|.|TRBJ1-1
TGTGCCAGCAGCGGAGGTCGTGGGGGGAAAGCTTTCTTT
CASSGGRGGKAFF
>TRBV7-2|.|.|TRBJ2-3
TGTGCCAGCAGCGCACGGACAAGCACAGATACGCAGTATTTT
CASSARTSTDTQYF
>TRBV2|.|.|TRBJ1-4
TGTGCCAGGACTTTCCGGGCCCCCGCGAAGGAAAAACTGTTTTTT
CARTFRAPAKEKLFF
>TRBV29-1|.|.|TRBJ2-7
TGCAGCGTTTCCTCCCCCTACGAGCAGTACTTC
CSVSSPYEQYF
>TRBV19|.|TRBD1|TRBJ1-5
TGTGCCAGTAGTATATACGGGACAGATCAGCCCCAGCATTTT
CASSIYGTDQPQHF
>TRBV2|.|TRBD2|TRBJ2-5
TGTGCCAGCAGTGGGGGACTAGCGGGGATACAAGAGACCCAGTACTTC
CASSGGLAGIQETQYF
>TRBV11-3|.|.|TRBJ2-1
TGTGCCAGCAGCGCCTTTGGGACCGATGTCAATGAGCAGTTCTTC
CASSAFGTDVNEQFF
>TRBV6-6|.|.|TRBJ1-5
TGTGCCAGCATAGGAGGGAGATATAGCAATCAGCCCCAGCATTTT
CASIGGRYSNQPQHF
>TRBV5-4|.|.|TRBJ1-2
TGTGCCAGCAGCTTGGAACCGGGGACGAACTATGGCTACACCTTC
CASSLEPGTNYGYTF
>TRBV10-1|once|TRBD2|TRBJ2-1
TGCGCCAGCAGTGACAATAGCGGGGGGGTCGATGAGCAGTTCTTC
CASSDNSGGVDEQFF
>TRBV5-1|.|TRBD1|TRBJ1-6
TGCGCCAGCAGCCGAACCGGGACAGGGGAATCACCCCTCCACTTT
CASSRTGTGESPLHF
>TRBV7-9|.|.|TRBJ2-7
TGTGCCAGCAGCCTGGAGGTCACTTACGAGCAGTACTTC
CASSLEVTYEQYF
>TRBV6-5|.|.|TRBJ1-1
TGTGCCAGCAACATGAGGAACACTGAAGCTTTCTTT
CASNMRNTEAFF
>TRBV10-3|.|TRBD1|TRBJ2-2
TGTGCCATCAGGGACGGACAGGGTGGAGGCCCCGGGGAGCTGTTTTTT
CAIRDGQGGGPGELFF
>TRBV21-1|.|.|TRBJ1-5
TGTGCCAGCATCATCTCTGATCAGCCCCAGCATTTT
CASIISDQPQHF
>TRBV7-9|.|TRBD1|TRBJ1-2
TGTGCCAGCAGCATAGACAGGGCTGGCTACACCTTC
CASSIDRAGYTF
>TRBV7-9|.|.|TRBJ2-7
TGTGCCAGCAGCTTAATGGCCCTCGAGCAGTACTTC
CASSLMALEQYF
>TRBV6-5|.|.|TRBJ1-6
TGTGCCAGCAGGGGGTCGTCGGGTTCACCCCTCCACTTT
CASRGSSGSPLHF
>TRBV19|.|.|TRBJ2-6
TGTGCCAGTACCGACTCTGGGGCCAACGTCCTGACTTTC
CASTDSGANVLTF
>TRBV18|.|.|TRBJ2-3
TGTGCCAGCTCACCAATAAAAGACAGACTAAATACGCAGTATTTT
CASSPIKDRLNTQYF
>TRBV7-9|.|TRBD2|TRBJ2-1
TGTGCCAGCAGCTCCAACCCCGCGGGCGGGGGGGTGAGGTCTAGTGAGCAGTTCTTC
CASSSNPAGGGVRSSEQFF
>TRBV3-1/TRBV3-2|.|TRBD2|TRBJ2-7
TGTGCCGCTTCTAGCGGGGGCTACGAGCAGTACTTC
CAASSGGYEQYF
>TRBV7-8|.|.|TRBJ2-3
TGTGCCAGCAGCTTAGCGTCCTGGGGAGATACGCAGTATTTT
CASSLASWGDTQYF
>TRBV3-1/TRBV3-2|.|.|TRBJ2-1
TGTGCCAGCAGCCAAAGGGGGTGGGGACGTGAGCAGTTCTTC
CASSQRGWGREQFF
>TRBV3-1/TRBV3-2|.|TRBD2|TRBJ2-7
TGTGCCAGCAGCGCACCGGGACTAACCTACGAGCAGTACTTC
CASSAPGLTYEQYF
>TRBV6-1|.|TRBD1|TRBJ2-7
TGTGCCAGCAGTGAAAGGGCAGGGGGCTCCTACGAGCAGTACTTC
CASSERAGGSYEQYF
>TRBV3-1/TRBV3-2|.|.|TRBJ2-2
TGTGCCAGCAGCCAATTCCAGGGCGGCGGGGAGCTGTTTTTT
CASSQFQGGGELFF
>TRBV11-1|.|TRBD2|TRBJ2-1
TGTGCCAGCAGCTCCACCCGCGGGGGGTTTCGAGAGCAGTTCTTC
CASSSTRGGFREQFF
>TRBV6-5|.|.|TRBJ1-2
TGTGCCAGCAGTTACTCGAGAGTTAACTATGGCTACACCTTC
CASSYSRVNYGYTF
>TRBV5-1|.|TRBD1|TRBJ1-1
TGCGCCAGCAGCATCCAAGGACAGGGTTGGACTGAAGCTTTCTTT
CASSIQGQGWTEAFF